This T cell receptor (beta chain) is drawn from a study of cytomegalovirus exposure and HLA in healthy donors. 60 Vbeta and 13 Jbeta primers were used in PCR. The table came from immunoSEQ multiplex PCR; TCRdb's copy has only in-frame clones and leaves some out. Among 90,000 to 110,000 clones, about 80% were seen once, and the ten largest hold around 7.7%. Comment on this clone: The antigen is unknown.

V lost 5 bases to trimming and J lost 5 bases, with 10 bases between them. The germline V gene has CDR1 SSHAT and CDR2 FNYEAQ (reference sequence). The CDR3 runs to 13 residues. Study-wide results and limits: Being indistinguishable, some V segments were excluded, TRBV6-2 and TRBV6-3 among them. Among TCR beta chains of equal frequency, HLA-associated ones were more clonally expanded in a later analysis. Sequence variants that were highly shared formed a cluster that was likely a sequencing artifact.

Sequencing was performed on PBMCs. This chain connects TRBV7-7 to TRBJ2-1, with D maybe TRBD2 (5 bases). The source of this sequence is a woman aged 50 to 65 in good health and CMV-seropositive. The CDR3 DNA reads TGTGCCAGCAGCCCTCTAGCCCACAATGAGCAGTTCTTC. This gives the protein CASSPLAHNEQFF.